This T cell receptor (beta chain) was captured by sequencing in a study of blood T cell repertoires in COVID-19. As for the study in general: Whether acute or convalescent, the COVID-19 samples came from the United States, Italy and Spain. From T cells, B-cell-depleted T cells, or PBMCs came the material, which was cDNA or gDNA.

CDR1 and CDR2 (germline): SGHNT, YYREEE (reference sequence). The CDR3 loop spans 15 amino acids. V dropped 4 bases and J dropped 1 base, with 14 bases sitting between them. As processed by the authors: Counts of nucleated cells, estimated from reference gene primer amplification, were obtained. Sequencing used immunoSEQ multiplex PCR; TCRdb keeps in-frame clones, though not all of them. D and trimming were read from the DNA, whereas the V and J calls and clone size are those reported in that table. The sample records 95,000 to 150,000 clones, around four fifths being singletons. V is TRBV5-4 and J is TRBJ2-5; weak D call: TRBD2 (6 bases). Sequenced input: peripheral blood. The clonotype was recovered from a human donor in a cohort sampled during active COVID-19. CDR3 loop: CASSKGGDFQETQYF. In DNA form, the CDR3 reads TGTGCCAGCAGCAAAGGAGGGGACTTCCAAGAGACCCAGTACTTC.